A single T cell receptor (beta chain) is shown here with its context. The antigen is unknown. The germline V gene has CDR1 SGHAT and CDR2 FQDESV (reference sequence). The junction had 5 bases not matched to a gene; V was cut back by 5 bases and J by 1 base. The CDR3 runs to 15 residues. This sample was included in a study of shared clonotypes between healthy human individuals. Notes on the study in general: Shared across a few donors were around 5% of the naive CD4 clonotypes. Despite large depth, sorted-subset datasets appeared incompletely sequenced. There were few donors, and this limited the genetic and exposure-history diversity represented.

Sequenced by immunoSEQ multiplex PCR; TCRdb stores in-frame clones only, minus some. The sample shows about 960,000 clones, 76% of them seen only once. The clonotype was recovered from a man aged 18 to 29 in good health. The V gene is TRBV11-1, the J gene TRBJ2-7; TRBD1 agrees at 10 bases. Sequenced sample: memory CD4+ T cells sorted from blood. The sample's subset: CD45RA-negative fraction. The CDR3, as DNA: TGTGCCAGCAGCGCCTGGGACAGGGGATCCTACGAGCAGTACTTC. This translates into CASSAWDRGSYEQYF.